Following are 17 T cell receptor beta chains from one sample sequenced in a study of T-cell reconstitution after alpha-beta-depleted transplantation in children. Researchers prepared the TCRbeta library using unique molecular identifiers, the study reports. TCRdb analysed the PCR reads with MiXCR anew, one entry per CDR3 protein. In the table there are 300,000 to 400,000 distinct CDR3 sequences, around 15% of which are singletons. This material consisted of PBMCs, mostly from graft donor cells, taken 360 days after TCRalphabeta/CD19-depleted stem cell transplant. Every receptor here comes from a male patient aged 2 to 10 who had a stem cell transplant for acute lymphoblastic leukemia, so the T cells may come from the graft donor.

This clonotype was picked up a small number of times. This chain connects TRBV20-1 to TRBJ2-2; D remains unclear. The CDR3 loop spans 14 amino acids. Per the germline V gene, CDR1 is DFQATT and CDR2 is SNEGSKA (reference sequence). V was shortened by 4 bases and J by 0 bases, with 9 bases between the two germline ends. CDR3 sequence reads: CSAIWGTNTGELFF. In nucleotides, the CDR3 is TGCAGTGCTATCTGGGGTACGAACACCGGGGAGCTGTTTTTT.

V is TRBV10-3 and J is TRBJ2-2, with 16 nucleotides matching TRBD2. The germline V gene has CDR1 ENHRY and CDR2 SYGVKD. With 2 bases clipped from V and 4 bases from J, the junction kept 10 bases outside the gene matches. The CDR3 loop spans 20 amino acids. CDR3 bases: TGTGCCATCAGTGAGAGGCCCGGGACTAGCGGGAGGGCTCGCACCGGGGAGCTGTTTTTT. This gives the protein CAISERPGTSGRARTGELFF.

This clonotype has only a few counts. The rearrangement uses TRBV4-1 and TRBJ2-1; TRBD1 or TRBD2 may be the D gene (5 bases each). Trimming took 3 bases from V and 9 from J, leaving 12 bases between them. Germline V gene lookup returns CDR1 MGHRA and CDR2 YSYEKL. The CDR3 sequence is 13 residues long. The CDR3 is CASSQAGSPEQFF. The CDR3 DNA reads TGCGCCAGCAGCCAGGCAGGGAGTCCTGAGCAGTTCTTC.

The sample holds a few counts of this clonotype. The chain joins TRBV28 to TRBJ2-7, with TRBD2 as a possible D gene (7 bases). The length of the CDR3 is 17 residues. V dropped 6 bases and J dropped 3 bases, with 24 bases sitting between them. Germline V gene data show CDR1 as MDHEN and CDR2 as SYDVKM. The CDR3 region has the DNA TGTGCCAGCAGCTTTTCCAGCGGGACACCAAGACTCTACGAGCAGTACTTC. Translating it yields CASSFSSGTPRLYEQYF.

This clonotype was counted ten times or more. J is TRBJ2-4 and V is TRBV15; no firm D call. V shed 0 bases and J shed 0 bases, with 18 bases lying between them. The CDR3 sequence is 19 residues long. Germline V CDR1 and CDR2: LNHNV, YYDKDF (reference sequence). The CDR3 region is CATSRDYLSYELAKNIQYF. DNA of the CDR3: TGTGCCACCAGCAGAGATTATCTTAGTTACGAGCTAGCCAAAAACATTCAGTACTTC.

This clonotype was found once. V gene TRBV5-1 combines with J gene TRBJ2-2; no clear D gene. This CDR3 is 12 amino acids long. The germline V and J ends were trimmed by 3 bases and 7 bases, with 7 bases remaining between them. Looked up from germline, CDR1 is SGHRS and CDR2 is YFSETQ. In nucleotides, the CDR3 is TGCGCCAGCAGCTCCCCGGTCGGGGAGCTGTTTTTT. The encoded protein is CASSSPVGELFF.

The V gene is TRBV20-1, the J gene TRBJ2-7; 8 bases match TRBD1. The CDR3 is made up of 14 amino acids. V shed 6 bases, J shed 2 bases, and the junction held 9 bases outside the gene matches. Germline V gene sequence: CDR1 DFQATT, CDR2 SNEGSKA (reference sequence). CDR3 DNA: TGCAGTGCGCCCAGACAGGGGTTTGCCTACGAGCAGTACTTC. Its protein product is CSAPRQGFAYEQYF.

The rearrangement joins TRBV19 to TRBJ2-3; 9 bases match TRBD2. Germline assignment: CDR1 LNHDA and CDR2 SQIVND (reference sequence). The CDR3 is made up of 14 amino acids. Germline trimming cut 9 bases from V and 3 bases from J; bases unmatched to any gene: 7. CDR3 DNA: TGTGCCAGCAAGCGGGAGGCCAGAACAGATACGCAGTATTTT. Its protein is CASKREARTDTQYF.

This clonotype was detected a few times. This chain connects TRBV4-1 to TRBJ2-3; D perhaps matches TRBD2 (5 bases). This CDR3 is built from 15 residues. V dropped 1 base and J dropped 8 bases, with 16 bases sitting between them. CDR1 MGHRA and CDR2 YSYEKL come from the germline V gene. This chain's CDR3 is CASSQAVVRALTQYF. The DNA of the CDR3 is TGCGCCAGCAGCCAAGCGGTAGTGAGGGCCCTTACGCAGTATTTT.

The J gene is TRBJ2-1, the V gene TRBV9, with D tentatively TRBD1 (6 bases). V lost 3 bases and J 2 bases, leaving 21 bases between the germline ends. The V gene's germline CDR1 is SGDLS and CDR2 YYNGEE. The CDR3 loop spans 18 amino acids. The CDR3 region has the DNA TGTGCCAGCAGCGGGACAGCCTTGGGGTTTAGCCCCTACAATGAGCAGTTCTTC. Amino acids: CASSGTALGFSPYNEQFF. Supplemented by reference TRBV9 and TRBJ2-1, the full variable domain reads DSGVTQTPKHLITATGQRVTLRCSPRSGDLSVYWYQQSLDQGLQFLIQYYNGEERAKGNILERFSAQQFPDLHSELNLSSLELGDSALYFCASSGTALGFSPYNEQFFGPGTRLTVL.

This clonotype has just a few counts. The chain employs TRBV29-1 and TRBJ2-2, with D perhaps assigned TRBD1 or TRBD2 (5 bases each). The CDR3 consists of 12 residues. V lost 4 bases, J lost 4 bases, and 7 bases lay in between. Germline V gene data show CDR1 as SQVTM and CDR2 as ANQGSEA. The CDR3 region is CSVARGTGELFF. DNA for the CDR3: TGCAGCGTTGCGAGGGGCACCGGGGAGCTGTTTTTT.

The CDR3, as DNA: TGCGCCAGCAGCTTGCTCGCGGGAGGCCCCTCCTACAATGAGCAGTTCTTC. Its translation: CASSLLAGGPSYNEQFF. The chain uses TRBV5-1 and TRBJ2-1; TRBD2 aligns across 8 bases. Germline assignment: CDR1 SGHRS and CDR2 YFSETQ. The J segment lost 0 bases and the V segment lost 1 base, leaving 6 bases of the junction unmatched. This CDR3 is built from 17 residues.

This clonotype has ten or more counts. This sequence joins TRBV4-3 and TRBJ2-7; the D call may be TRBD1 or TRBD2 (5 bases each). Looked up from germline, CDR1 is LGHNA and CDR2 is YSLEER. This CDR3 region has 16 residues. V lost 4 bases to trimming and J lost 2 bases, with 18 bases between them. The CDR3 loop reads CASSPQEALGAYEQYF. CDR3 nucleotides: TGCGCCAGCAGCCCCCAAGAGGCCTTGGGGGCCTACGAGCAGTACTTC.

V and J are TRBV5-4 and TRBJ2-3, with 8 bases lining up with TRBD2. The CDR3 is 20 residues long. Germline CDR1 reads SGHNT; CDR2 reads YYREEE (reference sequence). The junction had 19 bases not matched to a gene; V was cut back by 1 base and J by 3 bases. The CDR3 spells CASSLFLPYGRAFSTDTQYF. Written as DNA, the CDR3 is TGTGCCAGCAGCTTGTTCCTTCCATACGGGAGGGCCTTCTCGACAGATACGCAGTATTTT.

The genes are TRBV30 and TRBJ2-1; tentative D call: TRBD2 (6 bases). This CDR3 has 16 amino acids. V lost 0 bases to trimming and J lost 3 bases, with 15 bases between them. Per the germline V gene, CDR1 is GTSNPN and CDR2 is SVGIG (reference sequence). This chain's CDR3 is CAWSVMTGLNYNEQFF. DNA for the CDR3: TGTGCCTGGAGTGTAATGACGGGACTTAACTACAATGAGCAGTTCTTC.

In its sample, this clonotype was seen a few times. V usage is TRBV5-1 and J usage is TRBJ2-7, with a weak D call TRBD1 (5 bases). Per germline, CDR1 SGHRS and CDR2 YFSETQ. Trimming left V 0 bases short and J 5 bases short, with 15 bases between. The CDR3 is made up of 15 amino acids. CDR3 coding DNA: TGCGCCAGCAGCTTGGTGGTCAGGGAATCTGACGAGCAGTACTTC. Its translation is CASSLVVRESDEQYF.

This chain's CDR3 is CASSLVLMRAGTGDETQYF. The CDR3 DNA reads TGTGCCAGCAGTTTAGTCCTCATGAGAGCCGGGACAGGGGACGAGACCCAGTACTTC. V and J are TRBV12-3 or TRBV12-4 and TRBJ2-5, with 10 positions matching TRBD1. The CDR3 contains 19 residues. V was clipped by 1 base and J by 5 bases; unmatched bases: 16.